Below are 3 T cell receptor beta chains sequenced from a single sample in a study of blood T cell repertoires in COVID-19. The assay was immunoSEQ multiplex PCR, and TCRdb's table has in-frame clones only and misses some. The data hold 90,000 to 100,000 clones, with approximately 81% observed a single time. The specimen sequenced was peripheral blood. The receptors stem from a man in his 60s with acute or convalescent COVID-19.

The chain employs TRBV3-1 (or the pseudogene TRBV3-2) and TRBJ2-7, with TRBD1 identical over 11 bases. The germline V gene encodes CDR1 LGHDT and CDR2 YNNKEL (reference sequence). CDR3 length: 14 residues. V was clipped by 1 base and J by 6 bases; unmatched bases: 2. The CDR3 nucleotides are TGTGCCAGCAGCCAAGGGACAGGGGGCCGCGAGCAGTACTTC. Translated: CASSQGTGGREQYF.

V is TRBV14 and J is TRBJ2-7; D call uncertain. CDR3 length equals 14 residues. The germline V gene encodes CDR1 SGHDN and CDR2 FVKESK. Trimming cost V 4 bases and J 4 bases, with 14 bases left between them. The CDR3 is CASSLQVFPYEQYV. In nucleotides, the CDR3 is TGTGCCAGCAGCCTCCAGGTCTTCCCTTACGAGCAGTACGTC.

V gene TRBV27 combines with J gene TRBJ2-4; 10 nucleotides line up with TRBD1. This CDR3 has 19 amino acids. J lost 0 bases, V lost 5 bases, and 13 bases had no gene match. Germline CDR1 and CDR2: MNHEY and SMNVEV (reference sequence). The CDR3 region has the DNA TGTGCCAGCAGTCCGAGACAGGGGGCTTCGGGCCCAGCCAAAAACATTCAGTACTTC. Protein product: CASSPRQGASGPAKNIQYF.